The following is a T cell receptor (beta chain) sequence with its context. Its antigen remains unidentified. This sample was included in a study of blood T cells in healthy people across ages. General study points: Whereas aged donors had fewer naive CD4+ cells, long-lived donors had more of them and higher diversity.

Alongside a J-beta primer mix, a sample-barcoded 5' primer served in a second PCR lasting roughly 7 to 11 cycles. Each CDR3 protein is one row after TCRdb ran MiXCR on the 5' RACE reads. The data contain some 750,000 distinct CDR3 sequences, around a fifth of them singletons. Each sample had at least 6.5 million PBMCs isolated. The sequenced sample consisted of blood. The clonotype originates from a man aged 70-80 years in good health.

The CDR3 loop reads CASSQGQDEKLFF. The CDR3 DNA is TGTGCCAGCTCACAGGGACAGGATGAAAAACTGTTTTTT. The genes are TRBV18 and TRBJ1-4; 8 bases fit TRBD1. With V trimmed by 4 bases and J by 6 bases, 1 base remained unmatched. Germline values: CDR1 KGHSH, CDR2 LQKENI. This CDR3 contains 13 residues.